This T cell receptor beta chain was found in a study of cytomegalovirus exposure and HLA in healthy donors. The PCR ran on 60 Vbeta and 13 Jbeta primers. Sequencing was performed with immunoSEQ multiplex PCR; in TCRdb, only in-frame clones are kept and a portion is missing. The table records about 160,000 clones, 60% to 80% of them present only once. The V end was cut by 1 base, the J end by 5 bases, with 5 bases between. CDR3 size: 12 residues. CDR1 and CDR2 from the germline V gene are SEHNR and FQNEAQ (reference sequence). The sample taken for sequencing was PBMCs. This receptor was identified in a man aged 30-40 years in good health and CMV-seropositive. This sequence joins TRBV7-9 and TRBJ2-5; D is undetermined. CDR3 bases: TGTGCCAGCAGCTTAGTCGGGGAGACCCAGTACTTC. Its translation: CASSLVGETQYF.